The present T cell receptor beta chain was sequenced within a study of T cell changes during pregnancy in multiple sclerosis. Clones were sequenced by immunoSEQ multiplex PCR, and TCRdb holds only the in-frame ones, with some missing. Of around 31,000 clones listed, roughly 86% are singletons. The length of the CDR3 is 14 residues. The V segment lost 4 bases and the J segment 5 bases; nucleotides outside the gene matches: 3. Germline V lookup: CDR1 SGHTA, CDR2 FQGTGA. The sequences come from CD8+ T cells from peripheral blood mononuclear cells, collected in the first trimester of pregnancy. The TCR was taken from a female donor with multiple sclerosis, enrolled in a pregnancy study. This chain joins TRBV7-3 and TRBJ2-7, with 12 bases lining up with TRBD1. CDR3 nucleotides: TGTGCCAGCAGCTCCGGGACAGGGGGCGACGAGCAGTACTTC. As protein: CASSSGTGGDEQYF.